This T cell receptor (beta chain) comes out of a study of T-cell reconstitution after alpha-beta-depleted transplantation in children (dated by TCRdb to 2015 to 2016). Looking at the study overall: T-cell immune reconstitution after TCRalphabeta/CD19-depleted allogeneic hematopoietic cell transplantation in children was quantitatively tracked in the study by means of TCR repertoire profiling. Findings and caveats that apply to the study as a whole: Apparently early alphabetaT-cell count recovery about two months after transplant reportedly relied on only several hundred rapidly expanded clones derived from non-depleted graft cells. Over subsequent months, a decline in hyperexpanded clone frequencies was noted, and after one year, T-cell counts and TCRbeta diversity were mostly ascribed to newly produced T cells. The high TCRbeta diversity at day 60 in some patients was ascribed to recipient T cells and intrathymic progenitors that had survived conditioning.

Cut back by 4 bases and 3 bases, the V and J ends lie 21 bases apart. The CDR3 sequence holds 18 residues, the cysteine and phenylalanine included. Only the CDR3 DNA is retained, 54 bases long and in frame from the first base. Sequences LNHNV (CDR1) and YYDKDF (CDR2) are obtained from the germline V gene (reference sequence). Receptors were amplified or captured by PCR. TCRdb records Illumina HiSeq 2500 as the sequencer. Molecular barcoding was employed in the preparation of TCR libraries, with unique molecular identifiers being used to normalize TCRbeta repertoire quantification. The public reads were run again by TCRdb, first through fastp at Q25 and then through MiXCR, and only productive beta chains were kept. Each CDR3 protein appears once, grouped with its most common genes and DNA. The sample table contains around 700,000 distinct CDR3 sequences; only one count was recorded for over 10% of them. The ten most abundant clones make up 0.79% of the sample.

The sample holds a few counts of this clonotype. The antigen it recognizes is unknown. No per-base quality is available; no much larger clone lies one base away. In light of the paper, this sample's treatment or condition label describes: allogeneic hematopoietic cell transplantation with graft depleted of TCRalphabeta T cells and CD19 B cells. TCRalphabeta/CD19-depleted allogeneic hematopoietic cell grafts were given to the transplant recipients, all of whom were children. The receptor's source is a girl aged 2 to 9 with congenital amegakaryocytic thrombocytopenia, due to receive a stem cell transplant. The chain couples TRBV15 to TRBJ2-2, with the D gene not confidently named. The input for sequencing was PBMCs, taken before TCRalphabeta/CD19-depleted stem cell transplant. Read as DNA, the sequence is TGTGCCACCAGCATGGTTCCCCGCCGCGGCTGGGACACCGGGGAGCTGTTTTTT. Its translation is CATSMVPRRGWDTGELFF.